This record looks at one T cell receptor beta chain sequence and its context. Its antigen has not been determined. Qualities for individual bases were not recorded, and no much larger clone is one base off. This sample was included in a study of technical replicates of blood from a few donors (dated by TCRdb to about 2017). The receptor library was made with the immunoSEQ multiplex PCR assay. Here the immuneACCESS table is served through TCRdb, limited to in-frame sequences with V and J called. Missing clones are a known gap in these copies; in checked studies unresolved V genes cover under half, and the rest lacks a known reason. Recorded for this sample are tens of thousands of clones; approximately 94% of them occurred a single time. Clones ranked in the top ten supply 0.25% of the sample. The sequencing input was T cells isolated from PBMCs. The TCR sequence derives from a human donor in good health.

The CDR3 protein sequence reads: CASSPDRGYYNEQFF. The DNA sequence follows: TGTGCCAGCAGCCCAGACAGGGGCTACTACAATGAGCAGTTCTTC. This chain is built from TRBV5-4 and TRBJ2-1, and 8 junctional nucleotides match TRBD1. For this chain, trimming is 4 bases at the V end and 3 bases at the J end, and the number of junction bases without a gene match is 6. The germline V gene encodes CDR1 SGHNT and CDR2 YYREEE (reference sequence). CDR3 length: 15 amino acids, cysteine to phenylalanine. Only CDR3 DNA is held: 45 bases, read in frame from base 1.